These T cell receptor beta chains were read from a single sample in a study of OX40 agonist ivuxolimab in advanced cancers. TCRdb's copy holds only in-frame clones and misses some; the assay was immunoSEQ multiplex PCR. The repertoire consists of about 35,000 clones, with about 78% occurring once and the leading ten covering 9.5% to 15%. The sample consisted of CD4+ or CD8+ T cells sorted from blood, taken in a trial of the OX40 agonist ivuxolimab. Receptors were obtained from an adult with an advanced solid tumor such as melanoma, head and neck, liver or kidney cancer. Both conserved end residues are part of each CDR3. D genes are given only for firm matches. The size field is filled for only some rows; it gives once, few, many or a size class.

J gene | D gene | V gene | clone size | CDR3 protein | CDR3 DNA
TRBJ2-1 | . | TRBV7-3 | . | CASSLLGGGTQFF | TGTGCCAGCAGCTTATTAGGTGGCGGGACTCAGTTCTTC
TRBJ2-2 | TRBD1 | TRBV27 | . | CASSLTGINTGELFF | TGTGCCAGCAGTCTGACAGGGATTAACACCGGGGAGCTGTTTTTT
TRBJ1-5 | . | TRBV21-1 | . | CASSKVRGHSNQPQHF | TGTGCCAGCAGCAAAGTCAGGGGCCATAGCAATCAGCCCCAGCATTTT
TRBJ2-2 | TRBD1 | TRBV19 | . | CASRGDRLTGELFF | TGTGCCAGTAGGGGGGACAGACTGACCGGGGAGCTGTTTTTT
TRBJ1-1 | . | TRBV6-1 | . | CASSPTTLNTEAFF | TGTGCCAGCAGTCCAACCACGCTGAACACTGAAGCTTTCTTT
TRBJ1-5 | . | TRBV5-8 | . | CASSLGQSHNQPQHF | TGTGCCAGCAGCTTGGGACAGAGCCACAATCAGCCCCAGCATTTT
TRBJ2-1 | . | TRBV2 | . | CASSDEGWNEQFF | TGTGCCAGCAGTGACGAGGGTTGGAATGAGCAGTTCTTC
TRBJ1-2 | . | TRBV5-1 | once | CASSPLFNYGYTF | TGCGCCAGCAGCCCCTTATTTAACTATGGCTACACCTTC
TRBJ2-3 | . | TRBV18 | . | CASSPAQDTQYF | TGTGCCAGCTCACCGGCCCAAGATACGCAGTATTTT
TRBJ1-2 | . | TRBV19 | once | CASSISAGTSYGYTF | TGTGCCAGTAGTATCTCCGCGGGAACCTCCTATGGCTACACCTTC
TRBJ1-1 | . | TRBV6-7 | . | CASSQSSENTEAFF | TGTGCCAGCAGCCAATCGTCTGAGAACACTGAAGCTTTCTTT
TRBJ1-5 | . | TRBV28 | . | CASSLGGMGTHQPQHF | TGTGCCAGCAGTTTAGGGGGAATGGGGACCCATCAGCCCCAGCATTTT
TRBJ2-3 | . | TRBV5-6 | once | CASSPEVGTWTDTQYF | TGTGCCAGCAGCCCGGAGGTTGGGACCTGGACAGATACGCAGTATTTT
TRBJ2-1 | TRBD2 | TRBV2 | . | CASSVLAVRGNEQFF | TGTGCCAGCAGTGTACTAGCGGTCCGGGGGAATGAGCAGTTCTTC
TRBJ2-1 | TRBD2 | TRBV9 | . | CASSAGASGDPRYEQFF | TGTGCCAGCAGCGCCGGGGCTAGCGGGGATCCAAGGTATGAGCAGTTCTTC
TRBJ2-7 | TRBD1 | TRBV27 | . | CASSWGQPGWEQYF | TGTGCCAGCAGTTGGGGACAGCCAGGGTGGGAGCAGTACTTC
TRBJ1-1 | . | TRBV6-5 | . | CASTLRGNTEAFF | TGTGCCAGCACCCTAAGAGGGAACACTGAAGCTTTCTTT
TRBJ2-4 | . | TRBV7-2 | . | CASSVGSGGDIQYF | TGTGCCAGCAGCGTTGGGTCCGGCGGGGACATTCAGTACTTC
TRBJ2-7 | . | TRBV7-9 | . | CASSFYRANEQYF | TGTGCCAGCAGCTTCTACAGGGCCAACGAGCAGTACTTC
TRBJ2-5 | . | TRBV25-1 | once | CASSEYGREYQETQYF | TGTGCCAGCAGTGAATACGGGCGCGAGTACCAAGAGACCCAGTACTTC
TRBJ1-2 | . | TRBV28 | . | CASARGGGGYTF | TGTGCCAGCGCCCGTGGGGGAGGAGGCTACACCTTC
TRBJ2-7 | . | TRBV5-4 | . | CASSPSRGYEQYF | TGTGCCAGCAGCCCAAGTAGGGGGTACGAGCAGTACTTC
TRBJ2-2 | TRBD2 | TRBV11-1 | . | CASSLRSGGARTGELFF | TGTGCCAGCAGCTTACGTAGCGGGGGGGCTCGCACCGGGGAGCTGTTTTTT
TRBJ2-7 | TRBD2 | TRBV7-2 | . | CASSLAGGGINYEQYF | TGTGCCAGCAGCTTAGCTGGCGGGGGGATTAATTACGAGCAGTACTTC
TRBJ2-2 | TRBD1 | TRBV9 | . | CASSSPGGGPGELFF | TGTGCCAGCAGCTCCCCAGGGGGCGGTCCCGGGGAGCTGTTTTTT
TRBJ2-5 | . | TRBV5-1 | . | CASSLVEGETQYF | TGCGCCAGCAGCTTGGTAGAGGGAGAGACCCAGTACTTC
TRBJ2-2 | . | TRBV7-3 | . | CASSPGLSTGELFF | TGTGCCAGCAGCCCAGGGCTGAGCACCGGGGAGCTGTTTTTT
TRBJ2-5 | TRBD2 | TRBV7-2 | . | CASSPQTGGETQYF | TGTGCCAGCAGCCCCCAGACGGGGGGGGAGACCCAGTACTTC
TRBJ1-2 | . | TRBV6-1 | . | CASSVQGHYGYTF | TGTGCCAGCAGCGTACAGGGCCACTATGGCTACACCTTC
TRBJ2-1 | . | TRBV6-1 | . | CASSYRGEQFF | TGTGCCAGCAGTTACCGCGGTGAGCAGTTCTTC
TRBJ2-3 | . | TRBV7-8 | . | CASRRLVSDTQYF | TGTGCCAGCAGACGACTAGTTTCAGATACGCAGTATTTT
TRBJ1-5 | . | TRBV19 | medium-sized | CASSTTYGNQPQHF | TGTGCCAGTAGTACAACTTATGGGAATCAGCCCCAGCATTTT
TRBJ2-2 | . | TRBV28 | medium-sized | CASSSSSVTGELFF | TGTGCCAGCAGCTCCTCCTCCGTCACCGGGGAGCTGTTTTTT
TRBJ2-1 | TRBD2 | TRBV2 | . | CASSGLAGGTNEQFF | TGTGCCAGCAGTGGACTAGCGGGGGGTACCAATGAGCAGTTCTTC
TRBJ2-1 | . | TRBV6-6 | . | CASSYSTGYNEQFF | TGTGCCAGCAGTTACTCGACCGGCTACAATGAGCAGTTCTTC
TRBJ2-7 | TRBD1 | TRBV27 | . | CASSSVAGGTYEQYF | TGTGCCAGCAGCTCAGTGGCAGGGGGTACCTACGAGCAGTACTTC
TRBJ2-7 | . | TRBV15 | few | CATSRGGHSSYEQYF | TGTGCCACCAGCAGGGGCGGACACAGCTCCTACGAGCAGTACTTC
TRBJ1-4 | . | TRBV5-1 | . | CASSPAGRPIEKLFF | TGCGCCAGCAGCCCCGCAGGACGCCCTATCGAAAAACTGTTTTTT
TRBJ2-7 | . | TRBV5-6 | . | CASSSGHSYEQYF | TGTGCCAGCAGCTCCGGGCACTCCTACGAGCAGTACTTC
TRBJ2-7 | . | TRBV11-2 | . | CASSLVAQSSYEQYF | TGTGCCAGCAGCTTAGTGGCTCAAAGCTCCTACGAGCAGTACTTC